This T cell receptor beta chain derives from a study of T cell clonotyping in hematopoietic cell transplantation. Libraries were prepared by immunoSEQ multiplex PCR; TCRdb keeps only in-frame clonotypes and omits some of them. The table lists around 25,000 clones, over 60% of them singletons. CDR3 length: 16 amino acids. Germline V CDR1 and CDR2: SGHTA, FQGNSA. V lost 3 bases, J lost 2 bases, and 7 bases stayed unmatched. As for time point: recipient sample about 28 days before transplant, after cytoreduction. This clonotype originated in a man aged 45 to 65 with myelodysplastic syndrome. Some clones in this sample may be carry-over from other donors' samples. This chain joins TRBV7-2 and TRBJ2-7; 10 bases fit TRBD1. Sequencing used peripheral blood mononuclear cells, obtained before stem cell transplant. The CDR3 DNA reads as TGTGCCAGCAGCTTTATCATCGGGACAGGGGCCTACGAGCAGTACTTC. It yields the protein CASSFIIGTGAYEQYF. Variable domain in full (rest from reference TRBV7-2 and TRBJ2-7): GAGVSQSPSNKVTEKGKDVELRCDPISGHTALYWYRQSLGQGLEFLIYFQGNSAPDKSGLPSDRFSAERTGGSVSTLTIQRTQQEDSAVYLCASSFIIGTGAYEQYFGPGTRLTVT.